These T cell receptor beta chains were read from a single sample in a study of T cells in Graves' hyperthyroidism and ophthalmopathy. Each CDR3 protein is one row after TCRdb ran MiXCR on the multiplex PCR reads. This sample yields nearly 750,000 distinct CDR3 sequences, of which approximately 36% are seen a single time; around 30% belongs to the top ten. Sequencing used blood. These receptor sequences come from a woman aged 40 to 50 with Graves' hyperthyroidism. The CDR3 runs from the conserved cysteine through the conserved F or W. Fields, in order: clone size, J gene, D gene, V gene, CDR3 protein, CDR3 DNA. A D gene is named only where the DNA matches it firmly. Clone size is stated in some rows and not others, as once, few, many or a class when expanded.

size: -
J: TRBJ1-1
D: -
V: TRBV9
CDR3: CASSVGLGGNTEAFF
DNA: TGTGCCAGCAGCGTAGGCTTAGGGGGGAACACTGAAGCTTTCTTT

size: -
J: TRBJ1-1
D: -
V: TRBV6-1
CDR3: CASSTPQGLPENTEAFF
DNA: TGTGCCAGCAGTACGCCCCAGGGTTTACCCGAGAACACTGAAGCTTTCTTT

size: -
J: TRBJ2-5
D: TRBD1
V: TRBV12-3/TRBV12-4
CDR3: CASSVQTGGQETQYF
DNA: TGTGCCAGCAGTGTACAGACAGGGGGTCAAGAGACCCAGTACTTC

size: few
J: TRBJ1-4
D: -
V: TRBV19
CDR3: CASSTGDPSEKLLF
DNA: TGTGCCAGTAGTACCGGAGACCCTAGTGAAAAACTGCTTTTT

size: few
J: TRBJ1-4
D: TRBD1
V: TRBV29-1
CDR3: CSVAIQGANEKLFF
DNA: TGCAGCGTTGCCATTCAGGGGGCTAATGAAAAACTGTTTTTT

size: few
J: TRBJ1-1
D: -
V: TRBV6-5
CDR3: CASSYISVNTEAFF
DNA: TGTGCCAGCAGTTACATCTCGGTGAACACTGAAGCTTTCTTT

size: -
J: TRBJ1-5
D: -
V: TRBV15
CDR3: CATRKTGQGSGQPQHF
DNA: TGTGCCACCAGAAAGACAGGCCAAGGGAGTGGACAGCCCCAGCATTTT

size: -
J: TRBJ1-4
D: -
V: TRBV19
CDR3: CASSQQSSTNEKLFF
DNA: TGTGCCAGTAGTCAACAGAGCTCAACTAATGAAAAACTGTTTTTT

size: few
J: TRBJ2-7
D: -
V: TRBV10-1
CDR3: CASSESPTPYEQYF
DNA: TGCGCCAGCAGTGAGTCACCTACTCCCTACGAGCAGTACTTC

size: many
J: TRBJ1-6
D: TRBD1
V: TRBV20-1
CDR3: CSASELQGADSPLHF
DNA: TGCAGTGCTAGCGAACTACAGGGGGCGGATTCACCCCTCCACTTT

size: -
J: TRBJ2-5
D: -
V: TRBV6-2/TRBV6-3
CDR3: CASSTSLQETQYF
DNA: TGTGCCAGCAGCACGTCCCTGCAAGAGACCCAGTACTTC

size: many
J: TRBJ2-7
D: TRBD1
V: TRBV4-1
CDR3: CASSQLQGVQYF
DNA: TGCGCCAGCAGCCAGCTGCAGGGGGTGCAGTACTTC

size: many
J: TRBJ1-1
D: TRBD1
V: TRBV7-3
CDR3: CASSWTPGQEAFF
DNA: TGTGCCAGCAGCTGGACACCGGGACAGGAAGCTTTCTTT

size: -
J: TRBJ1-1
D: TRBD1
V: TRBV7-9
CDR3: CASSRTGTGGSRQGGEAFF
DNA: TGTGCCAGCAGCCGGACCGGGACAGGGGGTTCGAGGCAGGGTGGTGAAGCTTTCTTT

size: -
J: TRBJ1-1
D: -
V: TRBV2
CDR3: CASVSRGTEGTEAFF
DNA: TGTGCCAGCGTTTCCCGCGGGACGGAAGGGACTGAAGCTTTCTTT

size: many
J: TRBJ2-7
D: TRBD2
V: TRBV6-6
CDR3: CASRIAGGEQYF
DNA: TGTGCCAGCAGGATAGCGGGAGGCGAGCAGTACTTC

size: many
J: TRBJ1-5
D: -
V: TRBV7-2
CDR3: CASSSQGWQPQHF
DNA: TGTGCCAGCAGCTCCCAGGGGTGGCAGCCCCAGCATTTT

size: many
J: TRBJ1-3
D: -
V: TRBV19
CDR3: CASSTTEGNTIYF
DNA: TGTGCCAGTAGTACGACAGAAGGAAACACCATATATTTT

size: -
J: TRBJ1-2
D: -
V: TRBV15
CDR3: CATSRGLTQTSTGYTF
DNA: TGTGCCACCAGCAGGGGTTTGACACAGACTAGTACGGGCTACACCTTC

size: -
J: TRBJ1-5
D: -
V: TRBV6-2/TRBV6-3
CDR3: CASSYSQGEETPFNQPQHF
DNA: TGTGCCAGCAGTTACTCTCAGGGAGAGGAAACGCCTTTCAATCAGCCCCAGCATTTT

size: -
J: TRBJ2-2
D: TRBD2
V: TRBV2
CDR3: CASSGTSGSDTGELFF
DNA: TGTGCCAGCAGCGGGACTAGCGGGAGCGACACCGGGGAGCTGTTTTTT

size: -
J: TRBJ2-7
D: -
V: TRBV3-1
CDR3: CASRDGRSSYEQYF
DNA: TGTGCCAGCAGAGATGGGAGGAGCTCCTACGAGCAGTACTTC

size: -
J: TRBJ1-2
D: -
V: TRBV19
CDR3: CASSPSGRHNYGYTF
DNA: TGTGCCAGTAGTCCGTCCGGGAGGCATAACTATGGCTACACCTTC

size: few
J: TRBJ2-7
D: -
V: TRBV4-3
CDR3: CASSQTGTTYYEQYF
DNA: TGCGCCAGCAGCCAGACCGGGACGACCTACTACGAGCAGTACTTC

size: many
J: TRBJ2-7
D: -
V: TRBV5-1
CDR3: CASSLAGAGNEQYF
DNA: TGCGCCAGCAGCTTGGCCGGCGCAGGGAACGAGCAGTACTTC

size: -
J: TRBJ2-6
D: -
V: TRBV7-2
CDR3: CASNSDSGANVLTF
DNA: TGTGCCAGTAACAGTGACTCTGGGGCCAACGTCCTGACTTTC